This TCR beta chain was sequenced for a study of T cell responses to AZD1222 COVID-19 vaccine. The CDR3 length is 14 residues. CDR1 and CDR2 (germline): SEHNR, FQNEAQ (reference sequence). V lost 5 bases and J lost 3, with 14 bases in between. Using immunoSEQ multiplex PCR, the repertoire was profiled, and TCRdb retains in-frame clones only, with some absent. The data contain roughly 120,000 clones, more than 75% of them singletons. This chain joins TRBV7-9 and TRBJ2-7; no definite D call. Sequencing used peripheral blood, obtained on day 0 of AZD1222 vaccination. The TCR originated in an adult in good health. CDR3 in amino acids: CASSHPVGIYEQYF. DNA for the CDR3: TGTGCCAGCAGCCACCCGGTGGGGATCTACGAGCAGTACTTC.